This TCR beta chain was profiled in a study of identical twins. The CDR3 has 15 amino acids. Germline V gives CDR1 MNHEY, CDR2 SVGEGT. The V gene lost 8 bases and the J gene lost 4 bases, with 18 bases spanning the gap. In its sample, this clonotype was seen a few times. TCRdb redid the calling of the 5' RACE reads with MiXCR, one entry per CDR3 protein. The profile covers roughly 770,000 distinct CDR3 sequences, with over 15% appearing a single time and approximately 14% taken by the ten largest. These same data were also listed under a study on T cells expressing NK-cell markers. That study reports: Among the eight sequenced donors, seven tested HCMV-seropositive and one tested seronegative.

The sequence derives from a woman younger than 35 in good health. This chain joins TRBV6-2 or TRBV6-3 and TRBJ1-5; D is possibly TRBD1 (5 bases). The specimen was PBMCs. The DNA for the CDR3 is TGTGCCAGCGGGCAGGTTGGGCAGGGTAATCAGCCCCAGCATTTT. Translated, it gives CASGQVGQGNQPQHF.